These 11 T cell receptor beta chains came from one sample sequenced in a study of identical twins. One entry per CDR3 protein results from TCRdb running MiXCR on the 5' RACE reads. This sample has 550,000 to 800,000 distinct CDR3 sequences, with less than 9% found just once. Another study also made use of these data, one on yellow fever vaccine responses in identical twins.

The sample was PBMCs. The receptor set was obtained from a woman younger than 30 in good health.

The rearrangement uses TRBV6-5 and TRBJ2-2; D is unresolved. From germline, CDR1 is MNHEY and CDR2 SVGAGI. The length of the CDR3 is 19 residues. V lost 3 bases and J lost 0, with 20 bases in between. The CDR3 loop is CASSYSGIQLQTNTGELFF. CDR3 bases: TGTGCCAGCAGTTATTCGGGCATTCAGCTCCAGACGAACACCGGGGAGCTGTTTTTT.

The V gene is TRBV12-3 or TRBV12-4, the J gene TRBJ1-2; possible D gene TRBD1, 5 bases. This CDR3 comprises 16 residues. V lost 3 bases to trimming and J lost 4 bases, with 18 bases between them. The CDR3 region is CASSLGQADYPYGYTF. The CDR3, as DNA: TGTGCCAGCAGTTTGGGGCAGGCCGACTACCCCTATGGCTACACCTTC.

This clonotype was seen ten or more times. This chain uses TRBV29-1 with TRBJ1-1; D is unclear. Per germline, CDR1 SQVTM and CDR2 ANQGSEA. V lost 3 bases and J lost 0, with 11 bases in between. This CDR3 spans 14 amino acids. The CDR3 DNA sequence: TGCAGCGTTGAGAGGGTCAAGATGAACACTGAAGCTTTCTTT. This encodes CSVERVKMNTEAFF.

The chain links TRBV29-1 to TRBJ2-2; D unclear. The CDR3 covers 10 residues. Germline CDR1 and CDR2: SQVTM and ANQGSEA. Trimming took off 8 bases at V and 3 bases at J, with 4 bases between the two ends. DNA for the CDR3: TGCAGCTCGTACACCGGGGAGCTGTTTTTT. Translation gives CSSYTGELFF.

This clonotype was found many times. V and J are TRBV28 and TRBJ1-2; D not certain. CDR3 length: 14 amino acids. V was cut by 2 bases and J by 4 bases, with 11 bases left in between. Per germline, CDR1 MDHEN and CDR2 SYDVKM. The CDR3 region has the DNA TGTGCCAGCAGTTTAGGACGGACCAGCTATGGCTACACCTTC. Translated: CASSLGRTSYGYTF.

This clonotype turned up a few times. The rearrangement uses TRBV6-5 and TRBJ1-1; TRBD1 aligns across 7 bases. Germline CDR1 MNHEY, CDR2 SVGAGI. This CDR3 has 16 amino acids. V shed 2 bases, J shed 5 bases, and the junction held 11 bases outside the gene matches. The CDR3 DNA follows: TGTGCCAGCAGTTACCTAAGGACAGGTCAAAGAACTGAAGCTTTCTTT. Amino acid sequence: CASSYLRTGQRTEAFF.

The chain couples TRBV9 to TRBJ2-1; D perhaps matches TRBD1 (6 bases). Germline lookup yields CDR1 SGDLS and CDR2 YYNGEE. V lost 4 bases to trimming and J lost 3 bases, with 14 bases between them. The CDR3 totals 15 residues. The CDR3 DNA reads TGTGCCAGCAGCACCCGACAGGAGGTCTACAATGAGCAGTTCTTC. Its translation is CASSTRQEVYNEQFF.

This clonotype has ten or more counts. The chain couples TRBV28 to TRBJ1-2; D unresolved. Trimming removed 2 bases from V and 6 bases from J, with 13 bases in between. Germline assignment: CDR1 MDHEN and CDR2 SYDVKM. The CDR3 has 14 amino acids. CDR3 in DNA: TGTGCCAGCAGTTTAAGTCAGCCCCCAAATGGCTACACCTTC. This gives the protein CASSLSQPPNGYTF.

This chain connects TRBV6-2 or TRBV6-3 to TRBJ2-7, with TRBD1 matching over 8 bases. The germline gives CDR1 MNHEY, CDR2 SVGEGT. This CDR3 contains 16 residues. After removal of 6 bases from V and 3 bases from J, the junction contained 13 bases not matched to a gene. The chain's CDR3 is CASRAQGAQIFYEQYF. CDR3 coding DNA: TGTGCCAGCAGGGCCCAGGGGGCGCAAATATTCTACGAGCAGTACTTC.

This clonotype came up a few times. The chain joins TRBV9 to TRBJ2-1; D remains ambiguous. V dropped 0 bases and J dropped 10 bases, with 11 bases sitting between them. The CDR3 is 13 amino acids. Germline V CDR1 and CDR2: SGDLS, YYNGEE. The chain's CDR3 is CASSVGTALEQFF. CDR3 nucleotide sequence: TGTGCCAGCAGCGTAGGGACGGCGTTGGAGCAGTTCTTC.

This clonotype was recorded many times. The CDR3 DNA is TGTGCCAGCAGTACGAAACAAAAGGGCGGGAAAGGCTACAATGAGCAGTTCTTC. Protein product: CASSTKQKGGKGYNEQFF. The gene calls are TRBV6-1 and TRBJ2-1; D possibly corresponds to TRBD2 (6 bases). CDR1 and CDR2 (germline): MNHNS, SASEGT. V lost 5 bases to trimming and J lost 3 bases, with 23 bases between them. This CDR3 comprises 18 residues.